The 5 T cell receptor beta chains in this list originate from one sample, sequenced in a study of blood T cells in healthy people across ages. The use of a sample-barcoded 5' primer and a J-beta primer mix characterized a second PCR of roughly 7 to 12 cycles. MiXCR, run by TCRdb on the 5' RACE reads, gives a single entry per CDR3 protein. The data show 600,000 to 850,000 distinct CDR3 sequences, around 25% seen once. These same records also appear under a second study, on T cells of mothers and their children.

The sample taken for sequencing was blood. The receptors were gathered from a boy aged 5 to 17 in good health.

The chain combines TRBV20-1 with TRBJ2-1, with TRBD2 identical over 8 bases. The CDR3 length is 15 residues. Germline V CDR1 and CDR2: DFQATT, SNEGSKA (reference sequence). V trimming: 2 bases; J trimming: 1 base; junction bases outside the gene matches: 4. For the CDR3, the DNA is TGCAGTGCTAGATTGGGACTAGTTTCCTACAATGAGCAGTTCTTC. Its translation is CSARLGLVSYNEQFF.

The chain recombines TRBV6-5 with TRBJ2-5; no clear D gene. V lost 0 bases and J 2 bases, leaving 16 bases between the germline ends. CDR1 and CDR2 (germline): MNHEY, SVGAGI. CDR3 size: 17 residues. CDR3 DNA sequence: TGTGCCAGCAGTTACTCGTACGGCCCACGGGTACAAGAGACCCAGTACTTC. Translation: CASSYSYGPRVQETQYF.

This clonotype has a handful of counts. Written as DNA, the CDR3 is TGTGCCAGCACGAGAAATTACGCCTACGAGCAGTACTTC. Translated: CASTRNYAYEQYF. V usage is TRBV6-1 and J usage is TRBJ2-5; D remains unclear. The last part of the DNA fits TRBJ2-7 better; the J call may be wrong. The CDR3 runs to 13 residues. Germline CDR1 is MNHNS and CDR2 is SASEGT.

The chain joins TRBV12-3 or TRBV12-4 to TRBJ1-4; D is uncertain. Trimming took 4 bases from V and 9 from J, leaving 9 bases between them. The CDR3 contains 12 residues. The CDR3 sequence: CASSSRGQKLFF. CDR3 bases: TGTGCCAGCAGTTCCAGAGGACAAAAACTGTTTTTT.

The rearrangement links TRBV20-1 to TRBJ2-5; D could derive from TRBD1 or TRBD2 (5 bases each). V lost 0 bases to trimming and J lost 2 bases, with 22 bases between them. The length of the CDR3 is 18 residues. Germline V lookup: CDR1 DFQATT, CDR2 SNEGSKA (reference sequence). CDR3: CSARDLGERWRAQETQYF. The CDR3 nucleotides are TGCAGTGCTAGAGATCTAGGGGAGAGGTGGCGGGCTCAAGAGACCCAGTACTTC.